These 17 T cell receptor beta chains share one sample of origin, sequenced in a study of shared clonotypes between healthy human individuals. Only in-frame clones appear in the TCRdb table, and some are missing; sequencing was by immunoSEQ multiplex PCR. The table includes approximately 2,000,000 clones, 85% to 95% detected once. The sequenced material came from naive CD4+ T cells from PBMCs. Noted subset: CD45RA+ positively selected. The receptors were gathered from a man aged 18 to 29 in good health. Some clones in this sample may be carry-over from other donors' samples.

The V and J genes are TRBV28 and TRBJ2-7; D is perhaps TRBD1 (6 bases). Germline V lookup: CDR1 MDHEN, CDR2 SYDVKM. The CDR3 contains 16 residues. With 5 bases removed from V and 2 bases from J, the gap between germline ends came to 19 bases. Here the CDR3 DNA reads TGTGCCAGCAGTAAATACCGGGACATAGGAACCTACGAGCAGTACTTC. Translation: CASSKYRDIGTYEQYF.

In regard to this clone: Other DNA sequences within the sample encode an identical CDR3. This chain links TRBV7-9 with TRBJ2-2; D is unresolved. V was trimmed by 5 bases and J by 7 bases, leaving 5 bases between them. CDR3 size: 11 residues. Germline CDR1 is SEHNR and CDR2 is FQNEAQ (reference sequence). CDR3 amino acids: CASSLRGELFF. The CDR3 DNA reads as TGTGCCAGCAGCCTCCGCGGGGAGCTGTTTTTT.

The V gene is TRBV5-1, the J gene TRBJ2-5; weak D call: TRBD2 (6 bases). The germline CDR1 and CDR2 sequences are SGHRS and YFSETQ. This CDR3 region has 14 residues. Trimming removed 3 bases from V and 5 bases from J, with 14 bases in between. The CDR3 loop reads CASSYRGTRETQYF. In nucleotides, the CDR3 is TGCGCCAGCAGCTACCGGGGGACCCGGGAGACCCAGTACTTC.

The chain is built from TRBV7-9 and TRBJ2-2, with a tentative D call TRBD1 (5 bases). The germline V gene has CDR1 SEHNR and CDR2 FQNEAQ (reference sequence). The CDR3 has 13 residues. The ends were cut back, 6 bases at V and 7 bases at J, with 12 bases in the middle. CDR3 DNA: TGTGCCAGCAGGAATCTAGGGGACGGGGAGCTGTTTTTT. Its protein product is CASRNLGDGELFF.

The J gene is TRBJ2-5, the V gene TRBV5-1; D is unresolved. V lost 4 bases and J lost 0, with 10 bases in between. The CDR3 length is 14 residues. Germline-derived CDR1 and CDR2 are SGHRS and YFSETQ. CDR3 loop: CASSPHPDQETQYF. Written as DNA, the CDR3 is TGCGCCAGCAGCCCCCACCCCGACCAAGAGACCCAGTACTTC.

The chain links TRBV9 to TRBJ2-7; D gene ambiguous. The germline CDR1 and CDR2 sequences are SGDLS and YYNGEE. The CDR3 has 15 amino acids. V was clipped by 0 bases and J by 2 bases, with 12 bases between them. CDR3 sequence (DNA): TGTGCCAGCAGCGTAGAGGGCTCCTCTACCTACGAGCAGTACTTC. The encoded protein is CASSVEGSSTYEQYF.

The rearrangement links TRBV7-6 to TRBJ2-1, with 13 bases identical to TRBD2. The V segment lost 5 bases and the J segment 5 bases; nucleotides outside the gene matches: 9. CDR3 length equals 17 residues. Per the germline V gene, CDR1 is SGHVS and CDR2 is FNYEAQ. CDR3 in DNA: TGTGCCAGCAGCCGTTTACCCGGACTAGCGGGAGACAATGAGCAGTTCTTC. Translation: CASSRLPGLAGDNEQFF.

With respect to this clone: Distinct nucleotide sequences in the sample also encode this CDR3. The chain recombines TRBV29-1 with TRBJ1-1; possibly TRBD1 for D (5 bases). The V end lost 7 bases, the J end lost 10 bases, and 10 bases lay between the germline ends. Germline loops: CDR1 SQVTM, CDR2 ANQGSEA. This CDR3 has 9 amino acids. This CDR3 reads CSAGGGAFF. The CDR3 bases are TGCAGCGCCGGTGGGGGAGCTTTCTTT.

J is TRBJ2-1 and V is TRBV9, with 8 bases that match TRBD2. Trimming removed 4 bases from V and 5 bases from J; junction bases left unmatched: 11. Germline V gene data show CDR1 as SGDLS and CDR2 as YYNGEE. The CDR3 has 16 residues. Here the CDR3 DNA reads TGTGCCAGCAGCCAACAAAGAGGGACTAGGGACAATGAGCAGTTCTTC. It encodes CASSQQRGTRDNEQFF.

This chain links TRBV25-1 with TRBJ2-1, with a possible D match to TRBD2 (6 bases). Trimming pared 0 bases from V and 6 bases from J, leaving 18 bases between. Per germline, CDR1 MGHDK and CDR2 SYGVNS. This CDR3 comprises 17 residues. Here the CDR3 reads CASSEYLGGGLSNEQFF. The CDR3 DNA is TGTGCCAGCAGTGAATACCTCGGTGGAGGGCTATCCAATGAGCAGTTCTTC. Together with reference TRBV25-1 and TRBJ2-1, the CDR3 gives the full variable domain: EADIYQTPRYLVIGTGKKITLECSQTMGHDKMYWYQQDPGMELHLIHYSYGVNSTEKGDLSSESTVSRIRTEHFPLTLESARPSHTSQYLCASSEYLGGGLSNEQFFGPGTRLTVL.

The chain recombines TRBV21-1 with TRBJ2-5; TRBD1 was called by the table and not checked on the DNA. TRBV21-1 is termed a pseudogene. The CDR3 spans 14 residues. CDR3 residues: CASSTPPSQETQYF. The CDR3 nucleotides read TGTGCCAGCAGCACCCCTCCCAGCCAAGAGACCCAGTACTTC.

This rearrangement joins TRBV5-8 to TRBJ1-1; D gene unclear. CDR1 and CDR2 from the germline V gene are SGHTS and YDEGEE. This CDR3 contains 16 residues. The germline V and J ends were trimmed by 4 bases and 0 bases, with 16 bases remaining between them. CDR3 DNA: TGTGCCAGCAGCCCCCGGTCCTTCTACATGAACACTGAAGCTTTCTTT. Amino acids: CASSPRSFYMNTEAFF.

V usage is TRBV6-6 and J usage is TRBJ1-1; unclear D gene. The CDR3 is made up of 13 amino acids. The germline CDR1 and CDR2 sequences are MNHNY and SVGAGI (reference sequence). V was shortened by 5 bases and J by 4 bases, with 11 bases between the two germline ends. DNA for the CDR3: TGTGCCAGCAGTACTCCTGTGGGCACTGAAGCTTTCTTT. This gives the protein CASSTPVGTEAFF.

V is TRBV7-8 and J is TRBJ2-7, with D perhaps TRBD1 (6 bases). Trimming shortened V by 3 bases and J by 2 bases, and 23 bases separated the two germline ends. The CDR3 has 18 residues. Germline V gene lookup returns CDR1 SGHVS and CDR2 FQNEAQ. The CDR3 DNA reads TGTGCCAGCAGCTTTACTCGTTCAGGGGTAGGCGCCCCCTACGAGCAGTACTTC. Translated, it gives CASSFTRSGVGAPYEQYF.

The rearrangement links TRBV5-5 to TRBJ1-2; tentatively, D is TRBD1 (5 bases). This CDR3 has 15 residues. The V end was cut by 1 base, the J end by 8 bases, with 18 bases between. Germline values: CDR1 SGHKS, CDR2 YYEKEE (reference sequence). The CDR3 reads CASSLTGTAYRGYTF. The CDR3 region has the DNA TGTGCCAGCAGCTTGACCGGGACTGCATATCGGGGCTACACCTTC.

The rearrangement links TRBV5-1 to TRBJ2-5; 7 bases align to TRBD1. Trimming cost V 4 bases and J 4 bases; bases outside gene matches: 7. Germline CDR1 and CDR2: SGHRS and YFSETQ. The CDR3 has 14 amino acids. The CDR3 DNA follows: TGCGCCAGCAGCCCCGAGACAGGGATAGAGACCCAGTACTTC. Translation: CASSPETGIETQYF.

The chain carries TRBV7-8 and TRBJ2-1, with D maybe TRBD1 (6 bases). V dropped 5 bases and J dropped 5 bases, with 25 bases sitting between them. Looked up from germline, CDR1 is SGHVS and CDR2 is FQNEAQ. The CDR3 is 18 amino acids. The CDR3 spells CASSQKRGGGQLDNEQFF. CDR3 DNA sequence: TGTGCCAGCAGCCAGAAAAGGGGTGGGGGACAATTAGACAATGAGCAGTTCTTC.